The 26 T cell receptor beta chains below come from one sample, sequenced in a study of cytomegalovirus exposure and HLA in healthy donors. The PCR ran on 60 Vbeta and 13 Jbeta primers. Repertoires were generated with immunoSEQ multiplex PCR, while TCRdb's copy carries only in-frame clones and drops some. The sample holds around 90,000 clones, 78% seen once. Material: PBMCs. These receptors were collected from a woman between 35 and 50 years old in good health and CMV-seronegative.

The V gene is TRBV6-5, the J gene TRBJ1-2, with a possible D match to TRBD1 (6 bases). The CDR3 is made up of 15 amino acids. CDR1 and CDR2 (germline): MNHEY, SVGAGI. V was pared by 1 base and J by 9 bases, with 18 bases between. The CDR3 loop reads CASSYYRELVRSYTF. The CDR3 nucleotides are TGTGCCAGCAGTTACTACAGGGAACTTGTGAGAAGCTACACCTTC.

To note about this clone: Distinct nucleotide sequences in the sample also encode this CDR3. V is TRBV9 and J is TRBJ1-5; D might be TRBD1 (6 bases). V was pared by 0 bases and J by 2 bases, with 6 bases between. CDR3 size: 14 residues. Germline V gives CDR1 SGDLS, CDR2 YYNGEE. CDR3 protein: CASSVEGGNQPQHF. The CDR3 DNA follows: TGTGCCAGCAGCGTAGAGGGGGGCAATCAGCCCCAGCATTTT.

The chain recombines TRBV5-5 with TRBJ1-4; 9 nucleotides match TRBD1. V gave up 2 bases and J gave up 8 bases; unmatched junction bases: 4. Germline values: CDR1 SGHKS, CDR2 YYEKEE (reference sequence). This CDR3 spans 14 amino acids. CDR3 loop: CASSLQGAGEKLFF. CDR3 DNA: TGTGCCAGCAGCTTACAGGGGGCCGGCGAAAAACTGTTTTTT.

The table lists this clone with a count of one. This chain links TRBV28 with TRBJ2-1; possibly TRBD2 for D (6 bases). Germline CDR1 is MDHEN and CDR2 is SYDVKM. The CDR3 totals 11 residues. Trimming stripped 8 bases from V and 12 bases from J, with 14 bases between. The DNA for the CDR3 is TGTGCCAGCGGGAGGACTTTTGGGCAGTTCTTC. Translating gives CASGRTFGQFF.

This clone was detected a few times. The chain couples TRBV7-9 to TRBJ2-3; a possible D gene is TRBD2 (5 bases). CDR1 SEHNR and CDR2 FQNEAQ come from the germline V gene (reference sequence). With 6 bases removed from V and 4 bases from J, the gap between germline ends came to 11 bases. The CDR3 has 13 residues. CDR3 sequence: CASSLLGPDTQYF. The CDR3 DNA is TGTGCCAGCAGTCTACTAGGCCCAGATACGCAGTATTTT. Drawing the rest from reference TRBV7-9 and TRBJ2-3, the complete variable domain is DTGVSQNPRHKITKRGQNVTFRCDPISEHNRLYWYRQTLGQGPEFLTYFQNEAQLEKSRLLSDRFSAERPKGSFSTLEIQRTEQGDSAMYLCASSLLGPDTQYFGPGTRLTVL.

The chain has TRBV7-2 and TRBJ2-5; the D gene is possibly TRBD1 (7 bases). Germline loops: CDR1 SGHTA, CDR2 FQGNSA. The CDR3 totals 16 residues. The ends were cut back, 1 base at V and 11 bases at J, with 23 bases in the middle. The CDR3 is CASSLGQGSRIREQYF. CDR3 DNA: TGTGCCAGCAGCTTAGGACAGGGTAGTAGAATTCGGGAGCAGTACTTC.

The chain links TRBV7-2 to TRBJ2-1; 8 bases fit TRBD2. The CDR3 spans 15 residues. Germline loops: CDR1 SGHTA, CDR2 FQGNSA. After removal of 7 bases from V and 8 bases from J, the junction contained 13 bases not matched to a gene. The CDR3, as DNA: TGTGCCAGCACTTTTCTTGCGGGAGGCAAGGATGAGCAGTTCTTC. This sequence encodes CASTFLAGGKDEQFF.

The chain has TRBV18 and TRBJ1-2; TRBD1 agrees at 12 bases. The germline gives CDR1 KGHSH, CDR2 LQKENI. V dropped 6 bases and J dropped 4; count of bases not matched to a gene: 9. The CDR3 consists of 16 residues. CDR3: CASSPGQGALSYGYTF. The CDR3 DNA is TGTGCCAGCTCGCCGGGACAGGGGGCGCTCAGCTATGGCTACACCTTC.

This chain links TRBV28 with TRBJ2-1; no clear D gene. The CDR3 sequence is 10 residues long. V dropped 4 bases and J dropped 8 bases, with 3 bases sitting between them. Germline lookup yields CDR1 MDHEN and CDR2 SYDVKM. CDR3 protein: CASSSYEQFF. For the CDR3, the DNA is TGTGCCAGCAGTTCATATGAGCAGTTCTTC.

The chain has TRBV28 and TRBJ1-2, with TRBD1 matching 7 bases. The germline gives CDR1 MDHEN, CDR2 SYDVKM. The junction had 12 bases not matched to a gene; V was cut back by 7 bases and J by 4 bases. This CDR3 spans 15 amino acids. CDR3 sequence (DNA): TGTGCCAGCATTACACAGGGGTCACCAGTCTATGGCTACACCTTC. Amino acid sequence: CASITQGSPVYGYTF.

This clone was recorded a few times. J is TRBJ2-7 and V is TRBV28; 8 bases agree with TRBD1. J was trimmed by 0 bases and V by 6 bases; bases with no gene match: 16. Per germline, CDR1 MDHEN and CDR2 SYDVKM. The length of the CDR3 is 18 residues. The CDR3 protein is CASREQGVLADSSYEQYF. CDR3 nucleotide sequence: TGTGCCAGCAGGGAACAGGGGGTGCTGGCGGACAGCTCCTACGAGCAGTACTTC.

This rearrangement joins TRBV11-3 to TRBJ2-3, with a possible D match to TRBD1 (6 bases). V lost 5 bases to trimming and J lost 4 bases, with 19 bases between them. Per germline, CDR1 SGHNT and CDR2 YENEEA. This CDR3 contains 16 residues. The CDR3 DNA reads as TGTGCCAGCAGCGCCGGGACAACGAATTTCGCAGATACGCAGTATTTT. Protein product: CASSAGTTNFADTQYF.

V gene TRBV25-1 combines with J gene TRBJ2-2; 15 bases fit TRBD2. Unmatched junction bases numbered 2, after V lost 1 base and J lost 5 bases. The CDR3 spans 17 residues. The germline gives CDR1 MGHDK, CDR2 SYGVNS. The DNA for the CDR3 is TGTGCCAGCAGTGAATGGACTAGCGGGAGGGATACCGGGGAGCTGTTTTTT. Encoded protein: CASSEWTSGRDTGELFF. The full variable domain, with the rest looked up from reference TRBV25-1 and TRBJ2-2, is EADIYQTPRYLVIGTGKKITLECSQTMGHDKMYWYQQDPGMELHLIHYSYGVNSTEKGDLSSESTVSRIRTEHFPLTLESARPSHTSQYLCASSEWTSGRDTGELFFGEGSRLTVL.

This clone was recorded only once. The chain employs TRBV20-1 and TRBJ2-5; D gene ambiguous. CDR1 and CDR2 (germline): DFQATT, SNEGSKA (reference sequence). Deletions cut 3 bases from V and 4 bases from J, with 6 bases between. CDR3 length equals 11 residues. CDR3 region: CSASTTETQYF. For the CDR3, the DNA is TGCAGTGCTAGTACTACAGAGACCCAGTACTTC.

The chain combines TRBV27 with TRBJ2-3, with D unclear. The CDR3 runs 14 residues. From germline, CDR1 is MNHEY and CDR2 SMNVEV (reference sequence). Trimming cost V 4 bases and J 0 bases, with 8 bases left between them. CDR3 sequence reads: CASSYGSSTDTQYF. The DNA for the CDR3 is TGTGCCAGCAGTTACGGGTCTAGCACAGATACGCAGTATTTT.

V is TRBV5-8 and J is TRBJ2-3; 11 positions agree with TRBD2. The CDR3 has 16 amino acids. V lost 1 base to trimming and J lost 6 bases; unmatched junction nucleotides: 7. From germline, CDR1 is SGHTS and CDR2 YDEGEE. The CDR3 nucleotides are TGTGCCAGCAGCTTGATAGCGGGAGGGTGGATTGATACGCAGTATTTT. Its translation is CASSLIAGGWIDTQYF.

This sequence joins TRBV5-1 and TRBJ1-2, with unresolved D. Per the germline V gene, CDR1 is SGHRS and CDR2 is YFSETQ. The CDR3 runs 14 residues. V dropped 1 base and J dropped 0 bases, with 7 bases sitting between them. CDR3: CASSLQEANYGYTF. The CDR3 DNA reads TGCGCCAGCAGCTTGCAGGAAGCTAACTATGGCTACACCTTC.

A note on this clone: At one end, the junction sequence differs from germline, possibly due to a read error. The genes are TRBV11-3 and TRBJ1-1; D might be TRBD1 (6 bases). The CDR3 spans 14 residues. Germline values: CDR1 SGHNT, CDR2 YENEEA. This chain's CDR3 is CASGLRGGFTEAFF. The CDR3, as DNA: TGTGCCAGCGGCTTAAGGGGGGGCTTCACTGAAGCTTTCTTT.

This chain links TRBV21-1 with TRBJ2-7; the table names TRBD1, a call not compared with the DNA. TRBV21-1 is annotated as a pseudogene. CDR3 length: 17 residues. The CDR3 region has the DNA TGTGCCAGCAGCAGGTCCGCATTAGGTCAGGGGCCCTACGAGCAGTACTTC. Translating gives CASSRSALGQGPYEQYF.

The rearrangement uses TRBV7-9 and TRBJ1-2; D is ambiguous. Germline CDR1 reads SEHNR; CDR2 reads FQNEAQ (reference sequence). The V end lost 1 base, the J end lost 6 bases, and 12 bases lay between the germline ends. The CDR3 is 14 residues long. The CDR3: CASSLVTADHGYTF. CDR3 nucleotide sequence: TGTGCCAGCAGCTTAGTAACAGCGGATCATGGCTACACCTTC.

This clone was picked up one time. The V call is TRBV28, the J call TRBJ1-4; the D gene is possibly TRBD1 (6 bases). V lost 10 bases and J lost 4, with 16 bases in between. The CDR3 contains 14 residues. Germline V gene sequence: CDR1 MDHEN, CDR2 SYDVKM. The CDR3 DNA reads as TGTGCCATCGCGGACAGCGACCGTAATGAAAAACTGTTTTTT. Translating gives CAIADSDRNEKLFF.

CDR3 DNA: TGTGCCAGCACCGGGACAGGGGGTGCATCTTTCTATGGCTACACCTTC. Translated: CASTGTGGASFYGYTF. The rearrangement uses TRBV28 and TRBJ1-2, with TRBD1 matching over 11 bases. CDR1 and CDR2 (germline): MDHEN, SYDVKM. V lost 7 bases and J lost 4; bases outside the gene matches: 11. The CDR3 loop spans 16 amino acids.

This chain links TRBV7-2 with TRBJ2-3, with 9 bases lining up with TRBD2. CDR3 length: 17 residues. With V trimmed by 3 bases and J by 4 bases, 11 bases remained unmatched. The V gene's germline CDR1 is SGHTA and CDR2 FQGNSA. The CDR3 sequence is CASSLGIAGVMADTQYF. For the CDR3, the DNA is TGTGCCAGCAGCTTGGGGATAGCGGGAGTGATGGCAGATACGCAGTATTTT.

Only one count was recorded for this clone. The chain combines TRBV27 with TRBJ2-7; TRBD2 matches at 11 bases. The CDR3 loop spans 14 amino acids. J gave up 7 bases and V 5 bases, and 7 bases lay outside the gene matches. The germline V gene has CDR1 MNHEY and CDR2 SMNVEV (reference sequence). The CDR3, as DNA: TGTGCCAGCAGTATAGCGGGAGGGCCTGGGGAGCAGTACTTC. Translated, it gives CASSIAGGPGEQYF.

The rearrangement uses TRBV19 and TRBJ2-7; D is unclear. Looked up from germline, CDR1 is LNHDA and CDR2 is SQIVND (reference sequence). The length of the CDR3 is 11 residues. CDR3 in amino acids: CASRSIYEQYF. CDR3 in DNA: TGTGCTAGTCGAAGCATTTACGAGCAGTACTTC. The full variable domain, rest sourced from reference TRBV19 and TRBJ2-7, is DGGITQSPKYLFRKEGQNVTLSCEQNLNHDAMYWYRQDPGQGLRLIYYSQIVNDFQKGDIAEGYSVSREKKESFPLTVTSAQKNPTAFYLCASRSIYEQYFGPGTRLTVT.

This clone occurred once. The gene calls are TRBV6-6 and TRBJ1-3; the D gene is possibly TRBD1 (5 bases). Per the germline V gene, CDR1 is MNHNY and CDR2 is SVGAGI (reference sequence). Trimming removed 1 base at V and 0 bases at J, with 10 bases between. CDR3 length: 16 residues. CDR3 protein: CASSYWSRDSGNTIYF. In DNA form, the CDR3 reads TGTGCCAGCAGTTACTGGTCCAGGGACTCTGGAAACACCATATATTTT.